This T cell receptor beta chain was sequenced for a study of multiple sclerosis patients with progressive multifocal leukoencephalopathy. Study-level findings and limits: TRBV and TRBJ usage showed no common pattern when PML developed.

Germline assignment: CDR1 KGHSH and CDR2 LQKENI. CDR3 length equals 16 residues. V was pared by 5 bases and J by 1 base, with 4 bases of the junction left unmatched. Each PCR contained spiked synthetic TR CDR3 controls spanning every V-J pairing. Sequenced by immunoSEQ multiplex PCR; TCRdb stores in-frame clones only, minus some. The sample includes 25,000 to 35,000 clones, 85% to 90% seen only once; the top ten take less than 1.6%. Time point denoted: around six months of natalizumab therapy. About this clone itself: Its antigen remains unknown.

The starting material was PBMCs, obtained from a patient treated with natalizumab. J is TRBJ1-4 and V is TRBV18; 10 nucleotides match TRBD1. The TCR sequence derives from a human donor with multiple sclerosis. The CDR3 protein is CASSTRTGGTNEKLFF. The DNA for the CDR3 is TGTGCCAGCTCAACCCGGACAGGGGGAACTAATGAAAAACTGTTTTTT.